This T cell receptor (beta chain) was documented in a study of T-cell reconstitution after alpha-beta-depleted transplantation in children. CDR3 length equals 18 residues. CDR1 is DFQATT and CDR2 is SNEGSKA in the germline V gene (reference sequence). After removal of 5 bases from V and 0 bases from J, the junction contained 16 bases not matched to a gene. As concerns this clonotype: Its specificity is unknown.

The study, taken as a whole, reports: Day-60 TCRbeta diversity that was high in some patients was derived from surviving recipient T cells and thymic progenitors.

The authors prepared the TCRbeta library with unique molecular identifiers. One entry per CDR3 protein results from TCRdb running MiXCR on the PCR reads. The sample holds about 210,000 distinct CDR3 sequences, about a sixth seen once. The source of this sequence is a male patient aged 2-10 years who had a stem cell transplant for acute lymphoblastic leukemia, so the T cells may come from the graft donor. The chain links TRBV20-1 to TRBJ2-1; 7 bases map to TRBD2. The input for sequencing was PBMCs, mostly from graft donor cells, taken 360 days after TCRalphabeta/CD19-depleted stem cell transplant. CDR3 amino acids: CSALGGGRLGSSYNEQFF. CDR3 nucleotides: TGCAGTGCTCTGGGGGGGGGTCGTTTAGGTAGCTCCTACAATGAGCAGTTCTTC.